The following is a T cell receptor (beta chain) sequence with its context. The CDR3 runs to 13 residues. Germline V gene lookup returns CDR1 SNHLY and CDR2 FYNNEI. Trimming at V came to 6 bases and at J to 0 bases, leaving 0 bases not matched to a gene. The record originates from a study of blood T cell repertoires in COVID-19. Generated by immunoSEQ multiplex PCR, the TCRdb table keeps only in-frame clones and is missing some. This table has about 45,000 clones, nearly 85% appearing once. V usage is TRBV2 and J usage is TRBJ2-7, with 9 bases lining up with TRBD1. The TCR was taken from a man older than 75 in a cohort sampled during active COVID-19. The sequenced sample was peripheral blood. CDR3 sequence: CASRGQGSYEQYF. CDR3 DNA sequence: TGTGCCAGCAGGGGACAGGGCTCCTACGAGCAGTACTTC.